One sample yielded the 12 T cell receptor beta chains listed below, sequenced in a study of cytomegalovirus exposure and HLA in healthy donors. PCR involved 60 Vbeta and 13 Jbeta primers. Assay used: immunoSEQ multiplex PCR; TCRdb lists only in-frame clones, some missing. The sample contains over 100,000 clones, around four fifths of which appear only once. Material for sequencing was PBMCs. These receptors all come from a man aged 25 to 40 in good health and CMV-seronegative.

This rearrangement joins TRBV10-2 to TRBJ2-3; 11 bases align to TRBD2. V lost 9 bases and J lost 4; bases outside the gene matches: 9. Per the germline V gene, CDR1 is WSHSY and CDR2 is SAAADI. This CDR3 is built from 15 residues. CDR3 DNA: TGCGCCAGTGATACCGGGACTAGCGGCCCAGATACGCAGTATTTT. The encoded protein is CASDTGTSGPDTQYF.

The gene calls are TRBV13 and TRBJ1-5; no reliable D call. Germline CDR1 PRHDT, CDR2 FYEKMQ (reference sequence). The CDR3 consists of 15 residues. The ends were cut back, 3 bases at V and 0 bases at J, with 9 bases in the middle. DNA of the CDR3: TGTGCCAGCAGCTTCGGCAGGATTAGCAATCAGCCCCAGCATTTT. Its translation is CASSFGRISNQPQHF.

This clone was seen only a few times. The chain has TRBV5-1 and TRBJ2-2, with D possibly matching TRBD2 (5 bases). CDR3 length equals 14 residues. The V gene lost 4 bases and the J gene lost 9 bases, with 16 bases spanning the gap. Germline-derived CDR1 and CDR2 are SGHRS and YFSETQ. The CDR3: CASSGEGSFWELFF. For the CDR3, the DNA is TGCGCCAGCAGCGGAGAAGGGAGCTTTTGGGAGCTGTTTTTT.

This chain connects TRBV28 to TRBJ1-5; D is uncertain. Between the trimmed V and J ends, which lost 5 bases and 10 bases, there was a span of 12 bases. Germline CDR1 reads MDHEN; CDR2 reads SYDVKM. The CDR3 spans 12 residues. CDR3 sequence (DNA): TGTGCCAGCAGTACAATGAACCATCCCCAGCATTTT. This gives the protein CASSTMNHPQHF.

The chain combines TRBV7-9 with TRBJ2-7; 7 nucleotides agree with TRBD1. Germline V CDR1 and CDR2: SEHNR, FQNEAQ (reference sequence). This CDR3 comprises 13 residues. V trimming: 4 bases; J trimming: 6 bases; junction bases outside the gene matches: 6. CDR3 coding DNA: TGTGCCAGCAGCTGGGGACAGTCGAGCGAGCAGTACTTC. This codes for CASSWGQSSEQYF. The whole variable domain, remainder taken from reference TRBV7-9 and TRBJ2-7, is DTGVSQNPRHKITKRGQNVTFRCDPISEHNRLYWYRQTLGQGPEFLTYFQNEAQLEKSRLLSDRFSAERPKGSFSTLEIQRTEQGDSAMYLCASSWGQSSEQYFGPGTRLTVT.

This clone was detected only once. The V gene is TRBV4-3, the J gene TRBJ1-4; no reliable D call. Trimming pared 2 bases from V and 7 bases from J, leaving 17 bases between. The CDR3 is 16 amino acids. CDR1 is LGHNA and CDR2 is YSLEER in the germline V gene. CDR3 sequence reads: CASSQLPGRVGEKLFF. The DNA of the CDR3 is TGCGCCAGCAGCCAACTACCCGGGAGGGTTGGTGAAAAACTGTTTTTT.

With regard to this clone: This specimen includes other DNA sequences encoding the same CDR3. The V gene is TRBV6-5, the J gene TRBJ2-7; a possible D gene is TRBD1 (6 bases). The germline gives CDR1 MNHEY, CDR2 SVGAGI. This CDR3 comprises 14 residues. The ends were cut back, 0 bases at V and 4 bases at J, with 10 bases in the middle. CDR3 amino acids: CASSYSLTGYEQYF. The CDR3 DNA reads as TGTGCCAGCAGTTACTCCTTAACAGGGTACGAGCAGTACTTC.

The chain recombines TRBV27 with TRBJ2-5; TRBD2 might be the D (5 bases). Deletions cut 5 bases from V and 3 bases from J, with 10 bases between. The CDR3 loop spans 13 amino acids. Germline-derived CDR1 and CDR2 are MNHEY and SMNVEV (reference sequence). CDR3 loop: CASSIIGKETQYF. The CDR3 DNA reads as TGTGCCAGCAGTATAATCGGGAAAGAGACCCAGTACTTC.

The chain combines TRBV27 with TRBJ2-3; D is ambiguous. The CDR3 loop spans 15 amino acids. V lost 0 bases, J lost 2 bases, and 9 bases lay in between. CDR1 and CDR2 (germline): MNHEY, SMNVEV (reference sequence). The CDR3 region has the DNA TGTGCCAGCAGTTTATCTGGGCACCTCACAGATACGCAGTATTTT. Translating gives CASSLSGHLTDTQYF.

DNA of the CDR3: TGTGCCTACAAGCGGGAGGGTACCTACGAGCAGTACTTC. This gives the protein CAYKREGTYEQYF. The chain is built from TRBV30 and TRBJ2-5; TRBD2 matches 10 bases. The J call is in doubt because the DNA end fits TRBJ2-7 better. Germline V lookup: CDR1 GTSNPN, CDR2 SVGIG (reference sequence). The CDR3 spans 13 residues.

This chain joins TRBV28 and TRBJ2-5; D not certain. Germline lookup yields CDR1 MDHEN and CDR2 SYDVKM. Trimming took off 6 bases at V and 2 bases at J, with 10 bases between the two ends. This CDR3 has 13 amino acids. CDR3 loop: CASSPVTQETQYF. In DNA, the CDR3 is TGTGCCAGCAGCCCGGTAACGCAAGAGACCCAGTACTTC.

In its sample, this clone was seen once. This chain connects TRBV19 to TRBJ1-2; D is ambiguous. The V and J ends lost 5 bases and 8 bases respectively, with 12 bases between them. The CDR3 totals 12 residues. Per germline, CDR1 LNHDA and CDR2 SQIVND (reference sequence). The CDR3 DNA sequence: TGTGCCAGTAGTCAGGACTGGGTCGGCTACACCTTC. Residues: CASSQDWVGYTF. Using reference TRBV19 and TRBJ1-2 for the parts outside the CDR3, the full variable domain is DGGITQSPKYLFRKEGQNVTLSCEQNLNHDAMYWYRQDPGQGLRLIYYSQIVNDFQKGDIAEGYSVSREKKESFPLTVTSAQKNPTAFYLCASSQDWVGYTFGSGTRLTVV.